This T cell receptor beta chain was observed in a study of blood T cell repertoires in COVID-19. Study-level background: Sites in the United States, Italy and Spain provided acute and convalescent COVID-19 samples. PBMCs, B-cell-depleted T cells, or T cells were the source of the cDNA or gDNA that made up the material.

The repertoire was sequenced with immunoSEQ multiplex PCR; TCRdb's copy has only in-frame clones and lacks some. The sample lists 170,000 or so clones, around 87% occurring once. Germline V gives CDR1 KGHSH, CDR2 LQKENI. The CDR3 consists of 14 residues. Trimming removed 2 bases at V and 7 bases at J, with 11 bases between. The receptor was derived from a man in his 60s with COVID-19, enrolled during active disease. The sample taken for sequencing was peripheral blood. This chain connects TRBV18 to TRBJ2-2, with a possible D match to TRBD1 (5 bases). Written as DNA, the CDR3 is TGTGCCAGCTCACCAAGTAGGGGTTTCGGGGAGCTGTTTTTT. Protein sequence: CASSPSRGFGELFF. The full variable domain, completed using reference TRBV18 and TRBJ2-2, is NAGVMQNPRHLVRRRGQEARLRCSPMKGHSHVYWYRQLPEEGLKFMVYLQKENIIDESGMPKERFSAEFPKEGPSILRIQQVVRGDSAAYFCASSPSRGFGELFFGEGSRLTVL.